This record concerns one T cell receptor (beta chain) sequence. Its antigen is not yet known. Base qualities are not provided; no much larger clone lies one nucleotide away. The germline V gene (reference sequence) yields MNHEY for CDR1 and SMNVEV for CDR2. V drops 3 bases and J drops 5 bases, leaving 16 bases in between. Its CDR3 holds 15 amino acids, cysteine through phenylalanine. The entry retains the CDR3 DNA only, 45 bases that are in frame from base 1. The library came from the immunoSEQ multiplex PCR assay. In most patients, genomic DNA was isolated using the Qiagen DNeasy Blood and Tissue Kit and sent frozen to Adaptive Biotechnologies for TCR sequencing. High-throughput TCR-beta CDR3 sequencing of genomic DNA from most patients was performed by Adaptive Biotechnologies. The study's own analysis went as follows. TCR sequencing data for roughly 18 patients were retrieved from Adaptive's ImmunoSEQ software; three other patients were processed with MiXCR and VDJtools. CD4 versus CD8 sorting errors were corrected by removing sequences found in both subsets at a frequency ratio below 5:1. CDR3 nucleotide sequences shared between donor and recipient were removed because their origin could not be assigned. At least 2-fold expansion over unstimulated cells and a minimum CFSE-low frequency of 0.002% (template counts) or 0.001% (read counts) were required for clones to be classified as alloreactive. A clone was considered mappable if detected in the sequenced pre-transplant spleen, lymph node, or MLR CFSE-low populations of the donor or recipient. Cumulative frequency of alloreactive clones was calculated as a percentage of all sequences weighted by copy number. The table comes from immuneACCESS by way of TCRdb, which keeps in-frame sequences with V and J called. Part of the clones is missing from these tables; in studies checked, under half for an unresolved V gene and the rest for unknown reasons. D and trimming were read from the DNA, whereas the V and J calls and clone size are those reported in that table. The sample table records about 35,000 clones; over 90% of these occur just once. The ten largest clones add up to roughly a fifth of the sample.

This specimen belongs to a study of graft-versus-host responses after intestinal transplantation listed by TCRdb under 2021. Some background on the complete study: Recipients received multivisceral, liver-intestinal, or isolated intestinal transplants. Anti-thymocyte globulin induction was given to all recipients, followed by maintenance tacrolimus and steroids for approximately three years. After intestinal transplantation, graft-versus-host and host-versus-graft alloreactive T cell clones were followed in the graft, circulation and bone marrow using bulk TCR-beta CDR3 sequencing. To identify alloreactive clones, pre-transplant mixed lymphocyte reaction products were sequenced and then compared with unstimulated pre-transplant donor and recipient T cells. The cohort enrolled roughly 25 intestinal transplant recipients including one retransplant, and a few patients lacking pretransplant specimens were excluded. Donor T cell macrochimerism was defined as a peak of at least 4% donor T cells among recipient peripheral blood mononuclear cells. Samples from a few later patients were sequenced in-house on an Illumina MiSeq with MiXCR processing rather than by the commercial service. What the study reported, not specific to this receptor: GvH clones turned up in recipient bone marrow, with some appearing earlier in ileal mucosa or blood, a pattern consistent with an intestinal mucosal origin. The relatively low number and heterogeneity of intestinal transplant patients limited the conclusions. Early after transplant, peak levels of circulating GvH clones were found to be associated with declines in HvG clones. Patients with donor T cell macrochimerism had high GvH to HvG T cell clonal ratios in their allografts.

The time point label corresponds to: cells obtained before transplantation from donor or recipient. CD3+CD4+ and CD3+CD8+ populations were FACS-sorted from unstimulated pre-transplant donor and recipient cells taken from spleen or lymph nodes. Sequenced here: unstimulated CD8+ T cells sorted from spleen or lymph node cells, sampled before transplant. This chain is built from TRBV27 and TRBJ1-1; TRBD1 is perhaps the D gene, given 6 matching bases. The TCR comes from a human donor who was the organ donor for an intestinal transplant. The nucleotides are TGTGCCAGCAGTTTGGGCCCCAGGGGTTGGACTGAAGCTTTCTTT. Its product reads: CASSLGPRGWTEAFF.